The clone carrying this T cell receptor (beta chain) was seen repeatedly, ten times or more. Its antigen is undetermined. This specimen belongs to a study of CD8 T cells in ankylosing spondylitis. Study findings and constraints: The study looked at matched synovial fluid samples from ankylosing spondylitis patients. Disease-linked clones were reported to be significantly enriched there. Among TCR beta sequences, a motif of several highly homologous variants appeared characteristic of ankylosing spondylitis blood. Some of the motif variants had earlier been found in reactive arthritis patients' fluid and blood. CD8+ disease-linked clones were present at relatively low frequencies in blood.

Germline CDR1 WNHNN, CDR2 SYGVQD (reference sequence). This CDR3 region has 14 residues. V was clipped by 0 bases and J by 4 bases, with 9 bases between them. TCRdb reprocessed the 5' RACE reads with MiXCR, giving one entry per CDR3 protein. Here the sample spans some 220,000 distinct CDR3 sequences, 10% to 13% being singletons. This receptor was identified in a male donor with ankylosing spondylitis or in good health (not recorded which). The rearrangement links TRBV10-1 to TRBJ1-2, with D maybe TRBD1 (5 bases). Input material: blood, either unsorted or a sorted T cell fraction (not recorded which). The CDR3 DNA reads TGCGCCAGCAGTGAGTCCAGGGCGAGCTATGGCTACACCTTC. This sequence encodes CASSESRASYGYTF.